Shown below are 2 T cell receptor beta chains from a single sample sequenced in a study of blood T cell repertoires in COVID-19. Method: immunoSEQ multiplex PCR; TCRdb's copy keeps in-frame clones and lacks some. This table has 400,000 to 450,000 clones, around 89% appearing once. The sequenced sample consisted of peripheral blood. These receptor sequences come from a woman aged 45 to 65 with COVID-19, enrolled during active disease.

A few counts support this clone. The chain is built from TRBV7-2 and TRBJ2-3, with TRBD2 matching 8 bases. The germline V gene has CDR1 SGHTA and CDR2 FQGNSA. CDR3 length: 14 residues. V lost 1 base to trimming and J lost 4 bases; unmatched junction nucleotides: 1. As DNA, the CDR3 is TGTGCCAGCAGCTTAGAACTAGCGGCAGATACGCAGTATTTT. Its protein product is CASSLELAADTQYF.

This chain uses TRBV29-1 with TRBJ1-1; no reliable D call. CDR1 and CDR2 from the germline V gene are SQVTM and ANQGSEA. The ends were cut back, 0 bases at V and 5 bases at J, with 10 bases in the middle. The CDR3 has 13 residues. As DNA, the CDR3 is TGCAGCGTTGAAGATTATTCGGGGACTGAAGCTTTCTTT. The encoded protein is CSVEDYSGTEAFF.